The next 10 T cell receptor beta chains were all read from a single sample in a study of T cells in Graves' hyperthyroidism and ophthalmopathy (dated by TCRdb to the late 2010s). Libraries were constructed by multiplex PCR. Reads for this sample came from an Illumina HiSeq 2000. The TCR beta CDR3 regions were amplified from the RNA transcripts. A first-round RT-PCR of the TCR CDR3 used the HTBI primer set with the Qiagen OneStep RT-PCR kit. The public reads were reprocessed in TCRdb via fastp at Q25 and MiXCR, keeping in-frame beta chains. Every distinct CDR3 protein forms one entry, paired with its most common genes and DNA. This sample comprises more than 500,000 distinct CDR3 sequences, about 46% of them detected only once. About 40% of the sample lies in the top ten. The sample consisted of peripheral blood or thyroid tissue (not recorded which). The source is an adult woman with Graves' disease, either hyperthyroidism or ophthalmopathy (not recorded which).

Written as DNA, the CDR3 is TGTGCCAGCAGTGAATTGCCAGGCGAGCAGTACTTC. Its protein is CASSELPGEQYF. The chain is built from TRBV2 and TRBJ2-7; D uncertain. This CDR3 has 12 residues. V lost 2 bases, J lost 6 bases, and 8 bases lay in between. Germline lookup yields CDR1 SNHLY and CDR2 FYNNEI.

This clonotype showed up just a few times. The chain is built from TRBV18 and TRBJ2-5, with D possibly matching TRBD2 (6 bases). Trimming pared 1 base from V and 3 bases from J, leaving 9 bases between. CDR1 KGHSH and CDR2 LQKENI come from the germline V gene. The CDR3 sequence is 14 residues long. CDR3 protein: CASSPLGLKETQYF. CDR3 DNA: TGTGCCAGCTCACCACTCGGACTAAAAGAGACCCAGTACTTC.

This clonotype was counted between two and nine times. The V gene is TRBV3-1, the J gene TRBJ1-2; D gene uncertain. Trimming removed 0 bases at V and 10 bases at J, with 21 bases between. Germline V gene sequence: CDR1 LGHDT, CDR2 YNNKEL (reference sequence). The CDR3 consists of 16 residues. CDR3 nucleotide sequence: TGTGCCAGCAGCCAAGAGTCGGCGGGCCCCTTCCGCAACTACACCTTC. Translation gives CASSQESAGPFRNYTF.

This clonotype has at least ten counts. The chain has TRBV4-1 and TRBJ2-2; possible D gene TRBD2, 6 bases. CDR1 and CDR2 (germline): MGHRA, YSYEKL. There are 16 residues in the CDR3. Trimming stripped 1 base from V and 2 bases from J, with 11 bases between. In DNA form, the CDR3 reads TGCGCCAGCAGCCAAGTTTTAGCGGCCAACACCGGGGAGCTGTTTTTT. This sequence encodes CASSQVLAANTGELFF.

The chain is built from TRBV10-3 and TRBJ1-6, with a tentative D call TRBD1 (5 bases). V lost 0 bases, J lost 5 bases, and 17 bases lay in between. The germline CDR1 and CDR2 sequences are ENHRY and SYGVKD. This CDR3 spans 18 amino acids. Written as DNA, the CDR3 is TGTGCCATCAGTGAGTCGATGGGCAGCGGGGCGAATAATTCACCCCTCCACTTT. It specifies CAISESMGSGANNSPLHF.

Only a few counts were recorded for this clonotype. The V gene is TRBV11-2, the J gene TRBJ2-3; tentative D call: TRBD2 (6 bases). The V gene's germline CDR1 is SGHAT and CDR2 FQNNGV. This CDR3 comprises 15 residues. The V end was cut by 3 bases, the J end by 0 bases, with 10 bases between. The CDR3 nucleotides are TGTGCCAGCAGCTTTTACGGGAGTAGCACAGATACGCAGTATTTT. This gives the protein CASSFYGSSTDTQYF.

This clonotype appeared a single time. This chain joins TRBV10-2 and TRBJ2-7, with 7 bases fitting TRBD1. J was trimmed by 2 bases and V by 6 bases; bases with no gene match: 4. Germline CDR1 reads WSHSY; CDR2 reads SAAADI. The CDR3 contains 13 residues. As DNA, the CDR3 is TGCGCCAGCAGCGGGACAGTGGCCTACGAGCAGTACTTC. This codes for CASSGTVAYEQYF.

The chain couples TRBV20-1 to TRBJ1-2; the D gene is possibly TRBD1 (6 bases). Germline V gene sequence: CDR1 DFQATT, CDR2 SNEGSKA (reference sequence). V was trimmed by 7 bases and J by 6 bases, leaving 33 bases between them. The CDR3 extends over 18 amino acids. In DNA, the CDR3 is TGCAGTGTGGTCCCCCCTACAGGGAACACTTCCGGGGACGATGGCTACACCTTC. Amino acid sequence: CSVVPPTGNTSGDDGYTF.

The chain joins TRBV29-1 to TRBJ2-5, with TRBD2 matching 10 bases. The ends lost 6 bases at V and 2 bases at J; junction bases unmatched: 9. The CDR3 runs 15 residues. Germline CDR1 and CDR2: SQVTM and ANQGSEA. DNA of the CDR3: TGCAGCGTAAGGCAGGCTAGCGGGAGACAAGAGACCCAGTACTTC. It encodes CSVRQASGRQETQYF. Full variable domain (missing parts from reference TRBV29-1 and TRBJ2-5): SAVISQKPSRDICQRGTSLTIQCQVDSQVTMMFWYRQQPGQSLTLIATANQGSEATYESGFVIDKFPISRPNLTFSTLTVSNMSPEDSSIYLCSVRQASGRQETQYFGPGTRLLVL.

V and J are TRBV10-2 and TRBJ1-1, with no clear D. V was cut by 10 bases and J by 8 bases, with 17 bases left in between. This CDR3 has 12 residues. Germline V lookup: CDR1 WSHSY, CDR2 SAAADI. CDR3 nucleotide sequence: TGCGCCACCTTAGGGATCTCTAGCGAAGCTTTCTTT. Translation: CATLGISSEAFF.